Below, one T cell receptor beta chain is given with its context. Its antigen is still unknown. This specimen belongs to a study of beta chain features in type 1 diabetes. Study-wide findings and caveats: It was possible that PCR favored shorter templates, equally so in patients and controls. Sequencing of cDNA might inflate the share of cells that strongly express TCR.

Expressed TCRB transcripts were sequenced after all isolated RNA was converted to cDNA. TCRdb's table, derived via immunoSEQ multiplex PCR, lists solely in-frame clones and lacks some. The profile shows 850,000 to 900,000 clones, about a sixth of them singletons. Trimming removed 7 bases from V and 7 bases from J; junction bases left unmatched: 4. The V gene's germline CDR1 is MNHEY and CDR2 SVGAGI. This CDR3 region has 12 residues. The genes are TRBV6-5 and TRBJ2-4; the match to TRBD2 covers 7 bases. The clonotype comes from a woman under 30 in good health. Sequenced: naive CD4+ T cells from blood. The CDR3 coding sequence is TGTGCCAGCATATCCGGGAGGAACATTCAGTACTTC. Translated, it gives CASISGRNIQYF.